This T cell receptor beta chain was sequenced for a study of T cells after posttransplantation cyclophosphamide. General study results and limits: After PTCy, TRB diversity resembled that of CNI/methotrexate controls. Tissue-infiltrating T cells from skin or gut overlapped little with blood T cells.

This CDR3 contains 13 residues. From germline, CDR1 is SGHDN and CDR2 FVKESK. Trimming stripped 3 bases from V and 14 bases from J, with 17 bases between. As regards this clone: Its antigen is unidentified.

This related bone marrow graft donor gave peripheral blood on the day of marrow donation. The assay was immunoSEQ multiplex PCR, and TCRdb's table has in-frame clones only and misses some. The sample includes 20,000 to 25,000 clones, none of them occurring once. This sequence was found in an older woman in good health, CMV-negative, and a related stem cell transplant donor. The chain links TRBV14 to TRBJ2-4, with a possible D match to TRBD1 (5 bases). The sample taken for sequencing was PBMCs. Written as DNA, the CDR3 is TGTGCCAGCAGCCACGACAGCTATGGTTCTAAGTACTTC. As protein: CASSHDSYGSKYF.